This is a list of T cell receptor beta chains from one sample in a study of T cell responses to AZD1222 COVID-19 vaccine. TCRdb's copy holds only in-frame clones and misses some; the assay was immunoSEQ multiplex PCR. The data show around 120,000 clones, around 86% seen once. The sample here was peripheral blood, taken on day 0 of AZD1222 vaccination. Every receptor here comes from an adult in good health. Both conserved end residues are part of each CDR3. The D gene is left open where the match is weak. Size tells how often a clone was seen (once, few, many) or the class of an expanded clone, and some rows leave it out.

clone_size	v_call	j_call	d_call	cdr3_nt	cdr3_aa
NA	TRBV5-6	TRBJ1-6	NA	TGTGCCAGCAGCCTACTTAATTCACCCCTCCACTTT	CASSLLNSPLHF
NA	TRBV11-2	TRBJ2-3	NA	TGTGCCAGCAGCTTCGGTGAGGGCGGTACGCAGTATTTT	CASSFGEGGTQYF
NA	TRBV3-1/TRBV3-2	TRBJ2-7	NA	TGTGCCAGCAGCCAAGGTTCTAGCGTGCTCTACGAGCAGTACTTC	CASSQGSSVLYEQYF
NA	TRBV10-2	TRBJ1-2	NA	TGCGCCAGCAGCAGGGATTCCTATGGCTACACCTTC	CASSRDSYGYTF
NA	TRBV4-3	TRBJ1-1	NA	TGCGCCAGCAGCCAAGATCCCCGGCTTGAAGCTTTCTTT	CASSQDPRLEAFF
NA	TRBV6-1	TRBJ1-5	NA	TGTGCCAGCAGTGAAGCTTGGAGACGGAGCAATCAGCCCCAGCATTTT	CASSEAWRRSNQPQHF
NA	TRBV11-2	TRBJ1-3	NA	TGTGCCAGCAGCTCCCCGTCGACTGGAAACACCATATATTTT	CASSSPSTGNTIYF
NA	TRBV23-1	TRBJ2-7	NA	TGCGCCAGCAGTCAAGGGTACCCCCAGGCCAACGAGCAGTACTTC	CASSQGYPQANEQYF
once	TRBV7-8	TRBJ2-1	NA	TGTGCCAGCAGCTTAGCGTTTGGCTTCGTGGGGATTTCCTACAATGAGCAGTTCTTC	CASSLAFGFVGISYNEQFF
NA	TRBV9	TRBJ1-4	NA	TGTGCCAGCAGCGCCACATCAGGAGCAGCAGGGGAAAAACTGTTTTTT	CASSATSGAAGEKLFF
NA	TRBV27	TRBJ2-1	NA	TGTGCCAGCAGTCGAGGGATCGCCACCTACAATGAGCAGTTCTTC	CASSRGIATYNEQFF
NA	TRBV5-1	TRBJ2-7	NA	TGCGCCAGCAGTCCTGGGGAGCGGAGCTCCTACGAGCAGTACTTC	CASSPGERSSYEQYF
NA	TRBV25-1	TRBJ2-3	TRBD2	TGTGCCAGCAGTGAATGGAGCGGGGGAGCCACAGATACGCAGTATTTT	CASSEWSGGATDTQYF
NA	TRBV4-3	TRBJ1-5	TRBD1	TGCGCCAGCAGCCTCGAACAGGGGGCGTATCAGCCCCAGCATTTT	CASSLEQGAYQPQHF
NA	TRBV19	TRBJ2-5	NA	TGTGCCAGTAGTATAAAGGGACAGCGGGACGAGACCCAGTACTTC	CASSIKGQRDETQYF
NA	TRBV5-1	TRBJ1-5	TRBD1	TGCGCCAGCAGCTCCGGGACAGGGGGGCAGCCCCAGCATTTT	CASSSGTGGQPQHF
NA	TRBV10-2	TRBJ1-2	NA	TGCGCCAGCAGTGAGTTGTATAACTATGGCTACACCTTC	CASSELYNYGYTF
NA	TRBV19	TRBJ2-1	NA	TGTGCCAGTAGTCGGGGGGCGATCCAGTACAATGAGCAGTTCTTC	CASSRGAIQYNEQFF
NA	TRBV19	TRBJ2-5	NA	TGTGCCAGTAGTATGGTTCCGGCCAGGCTCCAAGAGACCCAGTACTTC	CASSMVPARLQETQYF
NA	TRBV18	TRBJ2-3	NA	TGTGCCAGCTCACCGAACTATGGGGGAGATACGCAGTATTTT	CASSPNYGGDTQYF
few	TRBV28	TRBJ1-6	NA	TGTGCCATCAAGAGCTCCTATAATTCACCCCTCCACTTT	CAIKSSYNSPLHF
NA	TRBV23-1	TRBJ1-1	NA	TGCGCCAGCAGTCCACCGGCTCAGGGGTACACTGAAGCTTTCTTT	CASSPPAQGYTEAFF
NA	TRBV18	TRBJ2-1	NA	TGTGCCAGCTCACCACCGGTGGGGGGGGGCCTTTTTCTCTACAATGAGCAGTTCTTC	CASSPPVGGGLFLYNEQFF
NA	TRBV9	TRBJ2-2	TRBD2	TGTGCCAGCAGCACGCACCCGACTAGCGGGGGGCGGGACGGGGAGCTGTTTTTT	CASSTHPTSGGRDGELFF
NA	TRBV9	TRBJ2-1	NA	TGTGCCAGCAGCGTAGTCATCGGGGGAATCAATGAGCAGTTCTTC	CASSVVIGGINEQFF
NA	TRBV5-1	TRBJ1-2	NA	TGCGCCAGCAGCTTGATACCGGACTATGGCTACACCTTC	CASSLIPDYGYTF
NA	TRBV21-1	TRBJ1-2	NA	TGTGCCAGCAACCCCAGGATCCGGGACAGGATTAACTATGGCTACACCTTC	CASNPRIRDRINYGYTF
NA	TRBV18	TRBJ1-2	NA	TGTGCCAGCTCACCTTATAGTAACTATGGCTACACCTTC	CASSPYSNYGYTF
NA	TRBV7-7	TRBJ2-7	TRBD2	TGTGCCAGCAGCCCCGGACTAGCGGGGGGGGAGACTGGTTTCGAGCAGTACTTC	CASSPGLAGGETGFEQYF
NA	TRBV14	TRBJ1-2	TRBD1	TGTGCCAGCAGCCAAGATGGAAACAGGGGGCTTGGGTATGGCTACACCTTC	CASSQDGNRGLGYGYTF
NA	TRBV7-9	TRBJ1-3	NA	TGTGCCAGCAGCCTAAGAGTTTCCTCTGGAAACACCATATATTTT	CASSLRVSSGNTIYF
NA	TRBV6-5	TRBJ1-1	NA	TGTGCCAGCAGTTACTCGATGGTGGACACTGAAGCTTTCTTT	CASSYSMVDTEAFF
NA	TRBV3-1/TRBV3-2	TRBJ2-1	TRBD1	TGTGCCAGCAGCCAGGAGCTGGGACAGGGGGGGTTCTACAATGAGCAGTTCTTC	CASSQELGQGGFYNEQFF
NA	TRBV6-5	TRBJ1-1	NA	TGTGCCAGCAGGGCCCGAGCGAACACTGAAGCTTTCTTT	CASRARANTEAFF
NA	TRBV7-9	TRBJ2-7	NA	TGTGCCAGCAGCTTCCGTGCGGGCTACGAGCAGTACTTC	CASSFRAGYEQYF
NA	TRBV19	TRBJ1-4	NA	TGTGCCAGTAGTCCTTGGACGGGTTTAGAAAAACTGTTTTTT	CASSPWTGLEKLFF
NA	TRBV11-3	TRBJ2-1	TRBD2	TGTGCCAGCAGCTTAGGGACTAGCGGAGTTGAGCAGTTCTTC	CASSLGTSGVEQFF
NA	TRBV2	TRBJ1-5	NA	TGTGCCAGCAGTGAAGTCTTTGTTCAGCCCCAGCATTTT	CASSEVFVQPQHF
NA	TRBV3-1/TRBV3-2	TRBJ2-1	TRBD2	TGTGCCAGCAGCCCGGGGGGACTAGCGGTAACCAAATACAATGAGCAGTTCTTC	CASSPGGLAVTKYNEQFF
NA	TRBV29-1	TRBJ2-3	NA	TGCAGCGTGGCCGGGACTCTCACAGATACGCAGTATTTT	CSVAGTLTDTQYF
NA	TRBV2	TRBJ2-1	TRBD2	TGTGCCAGCAGGCAAGATACTAGCGGGGGCTATGAGCAGTTCTTC	CASRQDTSGGYEQFF
few	TRBV4-3	TRBJ1-4	NA	TGCGCCAGCAGCCAAGGGGCAGGGTCAACTAATGAAAAACTGTTTTTT	CASSQGAGSTNEKLFF
NA	TRBV7-2	TRBJ1-1	NA	TGTGCCAGCAGCTTAGGGGAGCCCGGACGAGCTTTCTTT	CASSLGEPGRAFF
few	TRBV6-4	TRBJ2-3	TRBD2	TGTGGCGGCTGGGAGCGGGGGATGGAAGATACGCAGTATTTT	CGGWERGMEDTQYF
NA	TRBV19	TRBJ2-1	TRBD2	TGTGCCAGTAGTATAGCTAGCGGGGGGGCGGGTGAGCAGTTCTTC	CASSIASGGAGEQFF
once	TRBV19	TRBJ2-1	TRBD1	TGTGCCAGTATCTTTGGACAGGGAGGACCCCCCAATGAGCAGTTCTTC	CASIFGQGGPPNEQFF
NA	TRBV11-2	TRBJ2-5	NA	TGTGCCAGCAGCCCAGGGGCCCAAGAGACCCAGTACTTC	CASSPGAQETQYF
once	TRBV30	TRBJ1-2	NA	TGTGCCTGGAGCCGGACGTTCGACTATGGCTACACCTTC	CAWSRTFDYGYTF
NA	TRBV6-5	TRBJ1-5	NA	TGTGCCAGCAGTTACGGGGGAAAAAATCAGCCCCAGCATTTT	CASSYGGKNQPQHF
NA	TRBV5-4	TRBJ1-1	NA	TGTGCCCCTTCCCCCCGGGGGGGTCCCCCTGAAGCTTTCTTT	CAPSPRGGPPEAFF
NA	TRBV19	TRBJ2-7	TRBD1	TGTGCCACCGCGGCAGGGGGCTACGAGCAGTACTTC	CATAAGGYEQYF
few	TRBV6-4	TRBJ2-1	TRBD2	TGTGCCAGCAGTGAAGGAGCGGGGGATACCAATGAGCAGTTCTTC	CASSEGAGDTNEQFF